The clone carrying this T cell receptor beta chain was counted between two and nine times. Its antigen is currently unknown. General study findings and limits: Tumor-infiltrating Treg TCR alpha and beta sequences overlapped most with tumor naive CD4+ T cells, then blood naive.

After constant-region reverse-primer amplification, full-length variable regions underwent semi-nested PCR with Nested Universal Primer A. TCRdb redid the calling of the 5' RACE reads with MiXCR, one entry per CDR3 protein. The data show tens of thousands of distinct CDR3 sequences, with approximately 23% seen just once and under 3.5% held by the top ten. The memory fraction was CD4+CD45RO+CD25- cells. The clonotype was recovered from a female donor with breast cancer. The material sequenced was memory CD4+ T cells sorted from a lymph node. Indicated subset: memory CD4+ T cells, CD4+CD45RO+CD25-.

This CDR3 is CASNGRTPVNQPQHF. CDR3 sequence (DNA): TGTGCCAGCAACGGTAGGACTCCCGTCAATCAGCCCCAGCATTTT. The gene calls are TRBV6-5 and TRBJ1-5, with D hard to call. V dropped 7 bases and J dropped 3 bases, with 16 bases sitting between them. The CDR3 totals 15 residues. Germline V gives CDR1 MNHEY, CDR2 SVGAGI.